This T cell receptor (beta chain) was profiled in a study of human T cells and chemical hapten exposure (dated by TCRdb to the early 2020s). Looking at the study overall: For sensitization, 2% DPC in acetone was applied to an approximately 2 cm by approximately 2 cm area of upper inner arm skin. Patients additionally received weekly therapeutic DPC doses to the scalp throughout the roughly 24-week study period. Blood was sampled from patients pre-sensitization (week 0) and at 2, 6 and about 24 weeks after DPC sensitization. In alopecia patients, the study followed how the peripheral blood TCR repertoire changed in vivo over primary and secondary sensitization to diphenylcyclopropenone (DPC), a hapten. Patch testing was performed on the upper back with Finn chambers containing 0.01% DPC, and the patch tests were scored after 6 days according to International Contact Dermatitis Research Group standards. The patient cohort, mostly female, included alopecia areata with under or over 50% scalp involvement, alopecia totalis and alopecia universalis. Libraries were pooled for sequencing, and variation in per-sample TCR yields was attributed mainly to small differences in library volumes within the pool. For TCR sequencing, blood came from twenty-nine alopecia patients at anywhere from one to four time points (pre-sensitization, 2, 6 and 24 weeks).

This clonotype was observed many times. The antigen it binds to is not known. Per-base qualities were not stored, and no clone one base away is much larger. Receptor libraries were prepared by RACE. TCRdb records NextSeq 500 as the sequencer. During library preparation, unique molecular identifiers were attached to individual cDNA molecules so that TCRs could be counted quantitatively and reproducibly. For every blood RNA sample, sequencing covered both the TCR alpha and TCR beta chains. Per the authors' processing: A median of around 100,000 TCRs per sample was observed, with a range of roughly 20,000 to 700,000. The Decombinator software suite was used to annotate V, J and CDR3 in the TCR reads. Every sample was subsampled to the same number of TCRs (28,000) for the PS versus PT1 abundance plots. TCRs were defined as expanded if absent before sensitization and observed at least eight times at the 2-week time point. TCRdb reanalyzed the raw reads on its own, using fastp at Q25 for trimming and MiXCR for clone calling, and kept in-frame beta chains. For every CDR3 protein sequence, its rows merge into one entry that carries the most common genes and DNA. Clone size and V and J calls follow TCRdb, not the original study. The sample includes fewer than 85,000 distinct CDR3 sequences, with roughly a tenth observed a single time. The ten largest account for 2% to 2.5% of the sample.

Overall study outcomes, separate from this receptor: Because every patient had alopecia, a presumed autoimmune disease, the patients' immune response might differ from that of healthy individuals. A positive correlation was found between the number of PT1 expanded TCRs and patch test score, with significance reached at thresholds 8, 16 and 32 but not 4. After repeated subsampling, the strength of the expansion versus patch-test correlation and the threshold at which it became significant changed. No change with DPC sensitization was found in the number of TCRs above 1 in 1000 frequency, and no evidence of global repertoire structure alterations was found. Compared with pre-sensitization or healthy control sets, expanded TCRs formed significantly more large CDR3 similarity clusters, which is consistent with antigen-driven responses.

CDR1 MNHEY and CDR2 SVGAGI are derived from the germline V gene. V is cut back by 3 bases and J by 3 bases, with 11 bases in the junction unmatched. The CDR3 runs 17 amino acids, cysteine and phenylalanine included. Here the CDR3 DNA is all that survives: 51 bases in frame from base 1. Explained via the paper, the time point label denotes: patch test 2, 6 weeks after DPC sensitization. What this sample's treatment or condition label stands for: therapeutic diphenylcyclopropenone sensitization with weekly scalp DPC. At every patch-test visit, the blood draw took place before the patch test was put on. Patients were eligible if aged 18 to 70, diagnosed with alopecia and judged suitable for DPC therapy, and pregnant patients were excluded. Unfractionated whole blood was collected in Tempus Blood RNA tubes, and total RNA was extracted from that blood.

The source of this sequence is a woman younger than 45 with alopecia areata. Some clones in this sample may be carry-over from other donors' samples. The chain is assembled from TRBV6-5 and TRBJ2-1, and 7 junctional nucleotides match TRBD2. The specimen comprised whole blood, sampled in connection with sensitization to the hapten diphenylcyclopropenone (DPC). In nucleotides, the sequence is TGTGCCAGCAGTTATGGGGGAGCGGGGACGGACTACAATGAGCAGTTCTTC. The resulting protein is CASSYGGAGTDYNEQFF.